Detailed here is one TCR beta chain. This sample was included in a study of OX40 agonist ivuxolimab in advanced cancers. The CDR3 length is 17 residues. V lost 1 base, J lost 2 bases, and 15 bases lay in between. The germline V gene has CDR1 KGHSH and CDR2 LQKENI. The protocol was immunoSEQ multiplex PCR, while the TCRdb copy is restricted to in-frame clones and leaves out a portion. The sample contains more than 45,000 clones, less than 90% of which appear only once. Sequences were derived from CD4+ or CD8+ T cells sorted from blood, sampled in a trial of the OX40 agonist ivuxolimab. The chain recombines TRBV18 with TRBJ1-3, with a tentative D call TRBD1 (5 bases). This TCR came from an adult with an advanced solid tumor such as melanoma, head and neck, liver or kidney cancer. This CDR3 is CASSPRSGSETGNTIYF. In DNA form, the CDR3 reads TGTGCCAGCTCACCACGCTCAGGGAGTGAGACTGGAAACACCATATATTTT.